The present TCR beta chain was sequenced within a study of T-cell memory formation after mild COVID-19. Looking at the study overall: In these data, TCR clusters were largely donor specific. Notes on the study in general: Some responding clones appeared in pre-infection memory, suggesting cross-reactive memory joined.

TCRdb used MiXCR to reprocess the 5' RACE reads, holding one entry per CDR3 protein. The sample has fewer than 400,000 distinct CDR3 sequences; over 10% are singletons. The V gene's germline CDR1 is SGHRS and CDR2 YFSETQ. The CDR3 is made up of 18 amino acids. V was pared by 4 bases and J by 2 bases, with 14 bases of the junction left unmatched. This clonotype was recorded a few times. What it binds is unknown. The chain combines TRBV5-1 with TRBJ2-7; 11 bases match TRBD1. This TCR derives from a man between 18 and 35 years old who had mild COVID-19 (a few samples of this study predate the infection). Cell type and time point are not known. The sample comprised PBMCs or a T cell subset sorted from them (not recorded which). The CDR3 nucleotides read TGCGCCAGCAGCAAGGACCAGGACAGGGGGCGCGTTCCCTACGAGCAGTACTTC. It is translated as CASSKDQDRGRVPYEQYF. Variable domain in full (rest from reference TRBV5-1 and TRBJ2-7): KAGVTQTPRYLIKTRGQQVTLSCSPISGHRSVSWYQQTPGQGLQFLFEYFSETQRNKGNFPGRFSGRQFSNSRSEMNVSTLELGDSALYLCASSKDQDRGRVPYEQYFGPGTRLTVT.